The 18 T cell receptor beta chains below come from one sample, sequenced in a study of tumor-infiltrating lymphocytes in primary liver carcinoma. Unsorted bulk tissue of about 20-32 mg yielded co-extracted RNA and DNA. A primer matching the constant region was used to make TCR beta cDNA from around 550 ng of total RNA. It was through three nested multiplex PCR rounds of slightly modified ARM-PCR that TCR beta libraries arose. A C-beta reverse primer was combined with TRBV1-TRBV30 forward primers in the first two PCR rounds, and each round had approximately 9 cycles. TCRdb re-analysed the multiplex PCR reads in MiXCR, keeping a single row per CDR3 protein. The profile shows roughly 190,000 distinct CDR3 sequences, 85% of them singletons. Sequencing input: tumor tissue from primary liver carcinoma. Every receptor here comes from a man aged 40-49 years with primary liver carcinoma and hepatitis B virus infection.

A note on this clonotype: Sequence at one end of the junction differs from germline and may be a read error. The rearrangement links TRBV11-1 to TRBJ2-5; 7 nucleotides line up with TRBD2. In germline, CDR1 is SGHAT, CDR2 FQDESV (reference sequence). This CDR3 spans 12 amino acids. The CDR3 is CASSLRGRALYF. CDR3 in DNA: TGTGCCAGCAGCTTAAGAGGGAGGGCCCTGTATTTC.

This clonotype has just one count. Relative to the germline gene, one junction end is altered; a read error may explain this. The V call is TRBV19, the J call TRBJ1-5; a possible D gene is TRBD1 (5 bases). The CDR3 sequence is 14 residues long. CDR1 and CDR2 (germline): LNHDA, SQIVND (reference sequence). In nucleotides, the CDR3 is TGTGCCAATAGTCCGTATGGGGGGAATCAGCCCCAGCATTTT. Encoded protein: CANSPYGGNQPQHF.

The V gene is TRBV4-2, the J gene TRBJ2-6; D is possibly TRBD1 (5 bases). The V end lost 0 bases, the J end lost 15 bases, and 21 bases lay between the germline ends. Germline CDR1 is LGHNA and CDR2 is YNFKEQ. The CDR3 consists of 16 residues. In DNA, the CDR3 is TGTGCCAGCAGCCAAGAAGCAAGCTCTGGGGCCAACCACCTGACTTTC. This translates into CASSQEASSGANHLTF.

In regard to this clonotype: A read error may explain this, as a much larger clone is one base away. The V gene is TRBV4-3, the J gene TRBJ1-2, with TRBD1 matching over 7 bases. With V trimmed by 0 bases and J by 10 bases, 8 bases remained unmatched. This CDR3 contains 14 residues. Germline CDR1 is LGHNA and CDR2 is YSLEER. The CDR3 DNA reads as TGCGCCAGCAGCCAAGAAGAGGGGGCAAGTGACTACACCTTC. Translating gives CASSQEEGASDYTF.

About this clonotype: Mismatch with germline at one junction end may stem from a read error. V is TRBV29-1 and J is TRBJ2-1; 9 bases align to TRBD2. This CDR3 is 16 amino acids long. Germline V gives CDR1 SQVTM, CDR2 ANQGSEA. In nucleotides, the CDR3 is TGCAGTGTTGAATTCGGGAGCGGGAGGATAACCTTTGAGCAGTTCTTC. This translates into CSVEFGSGRITFEQFF.

This rearrangement joins TRBV29-1 to TRBJ2-7; D may correspond to TRBD1 or TRBD2 (5 bases each). The J call may be mistaken, given a closer DNA end match to TRBJ2-1. Germline V gives CDR1 SQVTM, CDR2 ANQGSEA. This CDR3 has 16 amino acids. CDR3 in amino acids: CSAMTSGTATPYEQFF. DNA for the CDR3: TGCAGCGCCATGACTTCTGGGACCGCCACTCCCTACGAGCAGTTCTTC.

A word on this clonotype: One end of the junction does not line up with germline, which may come from a read error. This chain connects TRBV28 to TRBJ2-6; possible D gene TRBD1, 5 bases. Germline V gives CDR1 MDHEN, CDR2 SYDVKM. This CDR3 spans 14 amino acids. The CDR3 sequence: CASNQHSGANFLTF. The CDR3 DNA follows: TGTGCCAGCAACCAACACTCTGGGGCCAACTTCCTGACTTTC.

Note on this clonotype: Lacking the conserved final phenylalanine or tryptophan, this CDR3 likely reflects a read error. The genes are TRBV6-1 and TRBJ2-3; 10 bases are shared with TRBD2. Germline V gene sequence: CDR1 MNHNS, CDR2 SASEGT. The CDR3 loop spans 14 amino acids. CDR3 sequence reads: CARSDTSGADTQYL. The DNA of the CDR3 is TGTGCCAGGAGTGACACTAGCGGGGCAGATACGCAGTATCTT.

The rearrangement links TRBV5-4 to TRBJ2-2, with 8 bases matching TRBD2. Per the germline V gene, CDR1 is SGHNT and CDR2 is YYREEE (reference sequence). V gave up 1 base and J gave up 5 bases; unmatched junction bases: 4. The CDR3 extends over 15 amino acids. CDR3 in amino acids: CASSLSGGHTGELFF. In nucleotides, the CDR3 is TGTGCCAGCAGCTTGTCGGGAGGGCATACCGGGGAGCTGTTTTTT.

The CDR3 DNA is TGTATCAGCAGTTCGCCAGGGTCAGGGTACGAGCAGTACTTC. Its translation: CISSSPGSGYEQYF. This chain links TRBV6-2 or TRBV6-3 with TRBJ2-7; possible D gene TRBD1, 5 bases. Germline-derived CDR1 and CDR2 are MNHEY and SVGEGT. CDR3 length: 14 residues.

As for this clonotype: At one end, the junction sequence differs from germline, possibly due to a read error. The chain combines TRBV30 with TRBJ2-7; D call uncertain. The length of the CDR3 is 11 residues. Germline CDR1 and CDR2: GTSNPN and SVGIG (reference sequence). The CDR3 sequence is CVWTDLYEQYF. The CDR3 DNA is TGTGTCTGGACGGACCTCTACGAGCAGTACTTC.

Notes on this clonotype: In this CDR3 the conserved last residue, phenylalanine or tryptophan, is missing, so a read error is likely. This CDR3 reads CASNLGTETQYV. The CDR3 DNA follows: TGTGCAAGCAACTTGGGTACAGAGACCCAGTACGTC. This chain connects TRBV5-5 to TRBJ2-5, with no clear D. Germline values: CDR1 SGHKS, CDR2 YYEKEE (reference sequence). The CDR3 has 12 residues.

V is TRBV24-1 and J is TRBJ2-5; possible D gene TRBD2, 5 bases. CDR1 and CDR2 from the germline V gene are KGHDR and SFDVKD. The CDR3 runs 16 residues. V lost 6 bases and J 2 bases, leaving 18 bases between the germline ends. In DNA, the CDR3 is TGTGCCACCAGTACATCAGAGGTGCGGGTACAAGAGACCCAGTACTTC. This gives the protein CATSTSEVRVQETQYF.

Ten or more counts support this clonotype. The chain links TRBV6-5 to TRBJ1-5, with a weak D call TRBD1 (5 bases). V gave up 6 bases and J gave up 9 bases, with 15 bases separating them. From germline, CDR1 is MNHEY and CDR2 SVGAGI. The CDR3 is 13 residues long. In nucleotides, the CDR3 is TGTGCCAGCAGCTACGGGGCCGCAACGCCCCAGCATTTT. This sequence encodes CASSYGAATPQHF.

Worth noting for this clonotype: An end of the junction does not agree with germline; a read error may underlie this. The chain recombines TRBV10-3 with TRBJ2-3; D unclear. The germline CDR1 and CDR2 sequences are ENHRY and SYGVKD. The CDR3 has 14 residues. The CDR3 region has the DNA TGTGCCATCAGTGTAACAACCTACACAAATACGCAGTATTTT. The encoded protein is CAISVTTYTNTQYF.

Concerning this clonotype: One junction end does not reproduce the germline sequence, and a read error may be involved. The chain joins TRBV12-3 or TRBV12-4 to TRBJ2-3; no reliable D call. This CDR3 has 11 amino acids. CDR3 sequence reads: CANRHTDTQCF. The CDR3 DNA sequence: TGTGCCAACAGACACACAGATACGCAGTGTTTT.

A remark on this clonotype: Since a much larger clone is just one base distant, this may be a read error. This chain connects TRBV5-5 to TRBJ2-3, with D perhaps TRBD1 or TRBD2 (6 bases each). Trimming shortened V by 6 bases and J by 1 base, and 15 bases separated the two germline ends. Germline assignment: CDR1 SGHKS and CDR2 YYEKEE (reference sequence). The CDR3 loop spans 15 amino acids. CDR3 nucleotide sequence: TGTGCCAGCATCCTGGGGGCTAGCGGCACAGATACGCAGTATTTT. Encoded protein: CASILGASGTDTQYF.

On this clonotype: One end of the junction does not line up with germline, which may come from a read error. The V and J genes are TRBV11-1 and TRBJ2-1; TRBD2 aligns across 9 bases. Germline CDR1 SGHAT, CDR2 FQDESV (reference sequence). The CDR3 loop spans 17 amino acids. As DNA, the CDR3 is TGTACCAGCAGCTCCCCTCCTGGCGGGAGGGCCTTTAATAAGCAGTTCTTC. Protein product: CTSSSPPGGRAFNKQFF.